Given below is one T cell receptor beta chain in context. The antigen remains unidentified. This sample is drawn from a study of cytomegalovirus exposure and HLA in healthy donors. The overall study: Sequencing of approximately 190 million T cells in an earlier analysis found 100 million to 140 million unique TCR beta sequences. Study-wide findings and caveats: Both high specificity and high sensitivity reportedly marked the classifier's diagnosis of cytomegalovirus status. Rates of TCR association differed by HLA locus in a later analysis, with DRB1 highest and HLA-C lowest. Cytomegalovirus-associated TCR beta chains were listed, numbering roughly 150.

This CDR3 region has 18 residues. In germline, CDR1 is LGHNA, CDR2 YSLEER. J was trimmed by 8 bases and V by 5 bases; bases with no gene match: 20. The PCR was carried out with 60 Vbeta primers and 13 Jbeta primers. The method was immunoSEQ multiplex PCR; TCRdb's version includes in-frame clones alone and lacks a portion of them. The sample gives under 200,000 clones, approximately 77% of which show up once; approximately 7% is in the top ten. The chain has TRBV4-3 and TRBJ2-1; 8 bases are a match to TRBD2. This TCR was sampled from a male donor in good health and CMV-seropositive. The sequenced sample was PBMCs. The CDR3 DNA is TGCGCCAGCAGCTCCGATGGCGGGGGGACGGGGACGGTCGATGAGCAGTTCTTC. Translated, it gives CASSSDGGGTGTVDEQFF.